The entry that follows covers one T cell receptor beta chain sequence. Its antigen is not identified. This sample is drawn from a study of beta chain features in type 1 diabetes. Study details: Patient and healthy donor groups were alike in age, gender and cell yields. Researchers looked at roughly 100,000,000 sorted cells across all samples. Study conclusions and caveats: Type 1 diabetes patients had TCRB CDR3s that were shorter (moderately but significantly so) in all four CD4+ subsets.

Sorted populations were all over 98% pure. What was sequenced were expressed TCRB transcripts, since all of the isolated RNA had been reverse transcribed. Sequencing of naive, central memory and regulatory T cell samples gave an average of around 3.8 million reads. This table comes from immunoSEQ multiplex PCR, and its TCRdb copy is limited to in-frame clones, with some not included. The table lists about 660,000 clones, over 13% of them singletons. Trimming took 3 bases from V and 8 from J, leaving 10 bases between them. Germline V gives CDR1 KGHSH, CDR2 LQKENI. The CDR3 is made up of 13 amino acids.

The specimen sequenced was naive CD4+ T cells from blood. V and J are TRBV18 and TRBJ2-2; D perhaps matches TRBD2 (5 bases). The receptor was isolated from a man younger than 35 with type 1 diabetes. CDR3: CASSPGSGGELFF. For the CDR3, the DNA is TGTGCCAGCTCACCTGGGAGTGGAGGGGAGCTGTTTTTT.